The rows below give T cell receptor beta chains drawn from one sample of a study of blood T cell repertoires in COVID-19. Some clones are missing from TCRdb's copy, which holds only in-frame ones; the method was immunoSEQ multiplex PCR. The sample includes just under 250,000 clones, approximately 86% of them seen just once. The sequenced material came from peripheral blood. These receptors were obtained from a woman aged 25 to 45 who had recovered from COVID-19. Each CDR3 is given with its conserved first and last residue. Fields, in order: J gene, clone size, D gene, V gene, CDR3 protein, CDR3 DNA. The D gene is left open where the match is weak. Clone sizes are given selectively: once, few, many, or a class where the clone is expanded.

TRBJ2-6	.	.	TRBV7-3	CASSTGISGANVLTF	TGTGCCAGCAGCACCGGGATCTCTGGGGCCAACGTCCTGACTTTC
TRBJ1-2	.	TRBD1	TRBV6-5	CASSYTWDRESGYTF	TGTGCCAGCAGTTACACTTGGGACAGGGAATCTGGCTACACCTTC
TRBJ2-5	.	.	TRBV9	CASSTPQGGGETQYF	TGTGCCAGCAGCACCCCGCAGGGGGGTGGAGAGACCCAGTACTTC
TRBJ2-3	.	.	TRBV6-4	CASSRSAATDTQYF	TGTGCCAGCAGCCGTTCTGCGGCGACAGATACGCAGTATTTT
TRBJ2-3	.	TRBD2	TRBV5-6	CASSLAGRTDTQYF	TGTGCCAGCAGCTTGGCCGGGAGGACAGATACGCAGTATTTT
TRBJ2-6	.	.	TRBV19	CASRHISGANVLTF	TGTGCCAGTAGACACATCTCTGGGGCCAACGTCCTGACTTTC
TRBJ2-7	.	TRBD1	TRBV13	CASSGDRPHEQYF	TGTGCCAGCTCGGGGGACAGGCCCCACGAGCAGTACTTC
TRBJ1-2	.	TRBD1	TRBV12-5	CASGLAQNRDRGRYGYTF	TGTGCTAGTGGTTTGGCCCAAAACCGGGACAGGGGACGATATGGCTACACCTTC
TRBJ2-7	.	TRBD2	TRBV2	CASTRTSPYEQYF	TGTGCCAGCACCCGGACTAGCCCCTACGAGCAGTACTTC
TRBJ2-5	.	.	TRBV9	CASSVGTFSETQYF	TGTGCCAGCAGCGTAGGGACTTTCTCCGAGACCCAGTACTTC
TRBJ1-1	.	TRBD1	TRBV5-1	CASSPSTGAQGEAFF	TGCGCCAGCAGCCCTTCGACAGGGGCCCAGGGTGAAGCTTTCTTT
TRBJ1-5	.	TRBD1	TRBV6-2/TRBV6-3	CASSNYRDSDQPQHF	TGTGCCAGCAGTAACTATAGGGACAGCGATCAGCCCCAGCATTTT
TRBJ2-5	.	TRBD2	TRBV5-6	CASSKTSGGETQYF	TGTGCCAGCAGCAAAACTAGCGGAGGAGAGACCCAGTACTTC
TRBJ1-1	.	TRBD1	TRBV5-1	CASSFDRGGTEAFF	TGCGCCAGCAGCTTCGACAGGGGGGGCACTGAAGCTTTCTTT
TRBJ1-3	.	TRBD1	TRBV5-6	CASSRQGSGNTIYF	TGTGCCAGCAGCCGACAGGGATCTGGAAACACCATATATTTT
TRBJ1-2	.	TRBD1	TRBV10-3	CAISDPQGVKGATNYGYTF	TGTGCCATCAGTGACCCCCAGGGGGTTAAGGGAGCTACTAACTATGGCTACACCTTC
TRBJ1-1	.	.	TRBV10-3	CAISAFRDSQNTEAFF	TGTGCCATCAGTGCCTTTCGGGACTCTCAGAACACTGAAGCTTTCTTT
TRBJ2-1	.	TRBD2	TRBV9	CASSATAIPSGGRYNEQFF	TGTGCCAGCAGCGCGACAGCAATTCCTAGCGGGGGCCGTTACAATGAGCAGTTCTTC
TRBJ2-7	.	.	TRBV25-1	CASRQQGEVYEQYF	TGTGCCAGCAGACAGCAGGGTGAAGTATACGAGCAGTACTTC
TRBJ1-2	.	TRBD1	TRBV4-1	CASSQASGTGSGYGYTF	TGCGCCAGCAGCCAAGCGTCCGGGACAGGGAGCGGCTATGGCTACACCTTC
TRBJ1-2	.	TRBD1	TRBV18	CASSQGQGANGNYGYTF	TGTGCCAGCTCTCAAGGACAGGGGGCGAATGGTAACTATGGCTACACCTTC
TRBJ1-1	.	TRBD1	TRBV5-1	CASTIGTGGWNTEAFF	TGCGCCAGCACAATCGGGACAGGGGGCTGGAACACTGAAGCTTTCTTT
TRBJ2-5	.	.	TRBV30	CAWSVQKGGQETQYF	TGTGCCTGGAGTGTACAGAAAGGGGGCCAAGAGACCCAGTACTTC
TRBJ2-6	.	TRBD1	TRBV4-1	CASSQVGQVISGANVLTF	TGCGCCAGCAGCCAAGTGGGACAGGTCATCTCTGGGGCCAACGTCCTGACTTTC
TRBJ2-6	.	.	TRBV5-1	CASRKQVALSGANVLTF	TGCGCCAGCAGGAAACAGGTTGCTTTATCTGGGGCCAACGTCCTGACTTTC
TRBJ1-3	.	TRBD1	TRBV13	CASSTRQGGNTIYF	TGTGCCAGCAGCACCAGACAGGGGGGAAACACCATATATTTT
TRBJ2-1	.	TRBD2	TRBV6-1	CASSDPRGGNEQFF	TGTGCCAGCAGTGACCCACGGGGGGGGAATGAGCAGTTCTTC
TRBJ2-1	.	TRBD2	TRBV7-9	CASSPTSGGPNEQFF	TGTGCCAGCAGCCCGACTAGCGGGGGGCCCAATGAGCAGTTCTTC
TRBJ2-1	.	.	TRBV4-1	CASSWEGGGNEQFF	TGCGCCAGCAGCTGGGAGGGAGGGGGCAATGAGCAGTTCTTC
TRBJ1-2	.	.	TRBV15	CATSRGAALYGYTF	TGTGCCACCAGCAGAGGGGCAGCCCTCTATGGCTACACCTTC
TRBJ2-7	.	TRBD1	TRBV5-6	CASSLGTGKAEQYF	TGTGCCAGCAGCTTAGGGACAGGGAAAGCCGAGCAGTACTTC
TRBJ2-5	.	TRBD1	TRBV4-1	CASSPGQGGETQYF	TGCGCCAGCAGCCCCGGACAGGGCGGGGAGACCCAGTACTTC
TRBJ2-3	once	.	TRBV9	CASSVGERDTQYF	TGTGCCAGCAGCGTAGGGGAGAGGGATACGCAGTATTTT